These 30 T cell receptor beta chains share one sample of origin, sequenced in a study of control samples from healthy donors and cancer patients (dated by TCRdb to 2018 to 2021). To prepare the library, the immunoSEQ multiplex PCR assay was applied. TCRdb took this table from immuneACCESS and kept in-frame rearrangements with V and J called. Such tables lack part of the clones; where checked against another copy, unresolved V genes explain under half of the gap, and the rest is unexplained. The sample has about 150,000 clones on record, over 90% of them singletons. The ten largest account for 2% to 2.5% of the sample. The specimen sequenced was blood. The receptors were gathered from a man in his fifties in good health.

This clone was seen a single time. This sequence joins TRBV6-5 and TRBJ2-1; D uncertain. Germline CDR1 MNHEY, CDR2 SVGAGI. This CDR3 has 13 residues. V was clipped by 0 bases and J by 7 bases, with 7 bases between them. In DNA, the CDR3 is TGTGCCAGCAGTTACTCGGGCGATAATGAGCAGTTCTTC. Protein: CASSYSGDNEQFF.

The V and J genes are TRBV18 and TRBJ2-1, with 7 positions matching TRBD2. V shed 0 bases and J 0 bases; nucleotides not matched to a gene: 11. Looked up from germline, CDR1 is KGHSH and CDR2 is LQKENI. The length of the CDR3 is 19 residues. In DNA form, the CDR3 reads TGTGCCAGCTCACCACCTAAGGCTAGCGGATTGAGCTCCTACAATGAGCAGTTCTTC. It specifies CASSPPKASGLSSYNEQFF.

This rearrangement joins TRBV2 to TRBJ2-1, with no clear D. V was pared by 5 bases and J by 5 bases, with 10 bases between. The CDR3 is 13 residues long. Germline loops: CDR1 SNHLY, CDR2 FYNNEI. The CDR3 is CASSTEADNEQFF. CDR3 DNA sequence: TGTGCCAGCAGTACTGAGGCGGACAATGAGCAGTTCTTC.

The chain links TRBV5-4 to TRBJ2-7; the match to TRBD1 covers 10 bases. This CDR3 is built from 14 residues. Germline CDR1 SGHNT, CDR2 YYREEE (reference sequence). Germline trimming cut 5 bases from V and 6 bases from J; bases unmatched to any gene: 8. The CDR3 DNA follows: TGTGCCAGCAGTATGGACAGGGGGATTGGCGAGCAGTACTTC. Residues: CASSMDRGIGEQYF. The entire variable domain, with the rest obtained from reference TRBV5-4 and TRBJ2-7, is as follows: ETGVTQSPTHLIKTRGQQVTLRCSSQSGHNTVSWYQQALGQGPQFIFQYYREEENGRGNFPPRFSGLQFPNYSSELNVNALELDDSALYLCASSMDRGIGEQYFGPGTRLTVT.

The chain uses TRBV27 and TRBJ2-7, with 11 bases fitting TRBD2. CDR1 and CDR2 from the germline V gene are MNHEY and SMNVEV (reference sequence). The CDR3 runs 13 residues. The V gene end was trimmed by 8 bases and the J gene end by 3 bases; junction bases not matched to a gene: 3. DNA of the CDR3: TGTGCCAGCCGACTAGCGGGAATCTACGAGCAGTACTTC. This translates into CASRLAGIYEQYF.

The chain is built from TRBV9 and TRBJ2-5, with a tentative D call TRBD2 (6 bases). This CDR3 has 14 residues. The germline V and J ends were trimmed by 6 bases and 3 bases, with 15 bases remaining between them. Germline values: CDR1 SGDLS, CDR2 YYNGEE. CDR3 sequence reads: CASTDSLAKETQYF. DNA for the CDR3: TGTGCCAGCACCGACTCCCTAGCGAAAGAGACCCAGTACTTC.

The gene calls are TRBV15 and TRBJ1-1; weak D call: TRBD1 (5 bases). Trimming removed 1 base from V and 4 bases from J, with 13 bases in between. This CDR3 comprises 15 residues. Germline CDR1 LNHNV, CDR2 YYDKDF (reference sequence). CDR3 loop: CATSRAPGRGTEAFF. The CDR3 DNA is TGTGCCACCAGCAGAGCCCCAGGGAGGGGCACTGAAGCTTTCTTT.

The chain recombines TRBV28 with TRBJ1-3; TRBD1 is a possible D gene (5 bases). The CDR3 runs 16 residues. Germline CDR1 and CDR2: MDHEN and SYDVKM. The V and J ends lost 2 bases and 0 bases respectively, with 11 bases between them. The CDR3 spells CASSLGWGNSGNTIYF. DNA for the CDR3: TGTGCCAGCAGTTTAGGGTGGGGGAACTCTGGAAACACCATATATTTT. The full variable domain, rest sourced from reference TRBV28 and TRBJ1-3, is DVKVTQSSRYLVKRTGEKVFLECVQDMDHENMFWYRQDPGLGLRLIYFSYDVKMKEKGDIPEGYSVSREKKERFSLILESASTNQTSMYLCASSLGWGNSGNTIYFGEGSWLTVV.

The chain carries TRBV19 and TRBJ1-6; D is possibly TRBD1 (5 bases). V lost 6 bases and J 1 base, leaving 7 bases between the germline ends. There are 14 residues in the CDR3. Germline loops: CDR1 LNHDA, CDR2 SQIVND (reference sequence). The CDR3 reads CASSGGSYNSPLHF. DNA of the CDR3: TGTGCCAGTAGCGGGGGGTCCTATAATTCACCCCTCCACTTT.

CDR3 bases: TGTGCAAGTCGCCTACTCCGGGACGGCTCGGGCGAGCAGTACTTC. This codes for CASRLLRDGSGEQYF. The V and J genes are TRBV12-2 and TRBJ2-7. TRBV12-2 has pseudogene status. The CDR3 extends over 15 amino acids.

This sequence joins TRBV19 and TRBJ1-6, with 10 bases lining up with TRBD1. In germline, CDR1 is LNHDA, CDR2 SQIVND (reference sequence). This CDR3 comprises 13 residues. The V and J ends lost 9 bases and 8 bases, in that order; junction bases with no gene match: 4. CDR3 DNA sequence: TGTGCCAGCAGGACAGGGGGTTATTCACCCCTCCACTTT. This gives the protein CASRTGGYSPLHF.

The chain recombines TRBV18 with TRBJ1-5; TRBD1 matches at 7 bases. V was clipped by 3 bases and J by 3 bases; unmatched bases: 2. The CDR3 sequence is 14 residues long. The germline CDR1 and CDR2 sequences are KGHSH and LQKENI. CDR3 amino acids: CASSPTGVNQPQHF. The CDR3 DNA follows: TGTGCCAGCTCACCCACAGGGGTCAATCAGCCCCAGCATTTT. Based on the CDR3 plus reference TRBV18 and TRBJ1-5, the full variable domain is NAGVMQNPRHLVRRRGQEARLRCSPMKGHSHVYWYRQLPEEGLKFMVYLQKENIIDESGMPKERFSAEFPKEGPSILRIQQVVRGDSAAYFCASSPTGVNQPQHFGDGTRLSIL.

This clone showed up just a few times. The chain combines TRBV5-8 with TRBJ1-5; the match to TRBD1 covers 10 bases. The trim removed 4 bases at V and 3 bases at J, leaving 10 bases unmatched. This CDR3 spans 17 amino acids. Germline CDR1 and CDR2: SGHTS and YDEGEE. Here the CDR3 reads CASSQGQGGMYNQPQHF. The CDR3 DNA reads as TGTGCCAGCAGCCAAGGACAGGGGGGGATGTACAATCAGCCCCAGCATTTT. The full variable domain, its missing parts supplied by reference TRBV5-8 and TRBJ1-5, is EAGVTQSPTHLIKTRGQQATLRCSPISGHTSVYWYQQALGLGLQFLLWYDEGEERNRGNFPPRFSGRQFPNYSSELNVNALELEDSALYLCASSQGQGGMYNQPQHFGDGTRLSIL.

There are a few counts of this clone. J is TRBJ2-1 and V is TRBV30, with 10 nucleotides matching TRBD1. The CDR3 extends over 15 amino acids. Trimming took 3 bases from V and 2 from J; bases not matched to a gene: 4. Germline values: CDR1 GTSNPN, CDR2 SVGIG (reference sequence). DNA for the CDR3: TGTGCCTGGAGGGGACAGGGGCGACCCTACAATGAGCAGTTCTTC. Amino acid sequence: CAWRGQGRPYNEQFF.

V usage is TRBV5-5 and J usage is TRBJ2-5, with a tentative D call TRBD1 (6 bases). The CDR3 covers 16 residues. Looked up from germline, CDR1 is SGHKS and CDR2 is YYEKEE (reference sequence). V shed 6 bases and J shed 5 bases, with 23 bases lying between them. CDR3 in DNA: TGTGCCAGCACACGGGGTGGATACAGGGTCCAGGAGACCCAGTACTTC. Its translation is CASTRGGYRVQETQYF.

Note on this clone: Other nucleotide sequences in the sample specify the same CDR3. The chain links TRBV28 to TRBJ1-5, with D possibly matching TRBD1 (6 bases). Germline V gives CDR1 MDHEN, CDR2 SYDVKM. The length of the CDR3 is 17 residues. V was trimmed by 1 base and J by 0 bases, leaving 13 bases between them. CDR3 nucleotides: TGTGCCAGCAGTTTATTTCGGGGGGGGCATAGCAATCAGCCCCAGCATTTT. Translation gives CASSLFRGGHSNQPQHF.

This rearrangement joins TRBV4-1 to TRBJ2-7, with 13 bases lining up with TRBD2. Germline CDR1 MGHRA, CDR2 YSYEKL. CDR3 size: 17 residues. The ends lost 5 bases at V and 2 bases at J; junction bases unmatched: 9. For the CDR3, the DNA is TGCGCCAGCAGCACTTACACCGGGACTAGCGGGACCTACGAGCAGTACTTC. Encoded protein: CASSTYTGTSGTYEQYF.

The chain uses TRBV24-1 and TRBJ2-3; 9 nucleotides line up with TRBD2. Trimming cost V 9 bases and J 6 bases; bases outside gene matches: 3. The germline V gene encodes CDR1 KGHDR and CDR2 SFDVKD. The CDR3 has 12 amino acids. CDR3 coding DNA: TGTGCCACCGCGGGGGGGACGGATACGCAGTATTTT. It translates to CATAGGTDTQYF.

This clone came up once. This sequence joins TRBV12-3 or TRBV12-4 and TRBJ2-2; D is ambiguous. The CDR3 runs to 13 residues. Deletions cut 5 bases from V and 6 bases from J, with 10 bases between. The CDR3 DNA is TGTGCCAGCAGTCTGGACGGAGCCGGGGAGCTGTTTTTT. This translates into CASSLDGAGELFF.

This clone was counted once. V gene TRBV19 combines with J gene TRBJ2-2; unclear D gene. With 7 bases removed from V and 0 bases from J, the gap between germline ends came to 15 bases. Germline-derived CDR1 and CDR2 are LNHDA and SQIVND (reference sequence). This CDR3 is built from 16 residues. CDR3 loop: CASTRSAISNTGELFF. The CDR3 DNA reads TGTGCCAGTACCCGTTCGGCGATTTCGAACACCGGGGAGCTGTTTTTT.

The chain employs TRBV10-3 and TRBJ1-2, with 8 bases lining up with TRBD1. V was clipped by 6 bases and J by 2 bases; unmatched bases: 5. The CDR3 is 14 residues long. Germline CDR1 ENHRY, CDR2 SYGVKD. As DNA, the CDR3 is TGTGCCATCAGGGGACAGGCTGGGAACTATGGCTACACCTTC. Translated, it gives CAIRGQAGNYGYTF.

The sample holds a few counts of this clone. J is TRBJ1-2 and V is TRBV5-6, with a tentative D call TRBD1 (6 bases). CDR1 SGHDT and CDR2 YYEEEE come from the germline V gene. Trimming left V 0 bases short and J 7 bases short, with 10 bases between. The CDR3 covers 13 residues. CDR3 DNA: TGTGCCAGCAGCTTGGGGACAGAATTTGGCTACACCTTC. It specifies CASSLGTEFGYTF. Full variable domain (outside the CDR3, taken from reference TRBV5-6 and TRBJ1-2): DAGVTQSPTHLIKTRGQQVTLRCSPKSGHDTVSWYQQALGQGPQFIFQYYEEEERQRGNFPDRFSGHQFPNYSSELNVNALLLGDSALYLCASSLGTEFGYTFGSGTRLTVV.

Here the CDR3 DNA reads TGTGCCTGGAGTGTATCGTTTGAGCGAGGGGCCGGGGAGCTGTTTTTT. Its protein product is CAWSVSFERGAGELFF. The chain combines TRBV30 with TRBJ2-2; D possibly matches TRBD1 or TRBD2 (5 bases each). V was shortened by 0 bases and J by 6 bases, with 17 bases between the two germline ends. CDR3 size: 16 residues. Germline lookup yields CDR1 GTSNPN and CDR2 SVGIG (reference sequence).

The chain is built from TRBV5-1 and TRBJ2-7; D is unresolved. The CDR3 loop spans 12 amino acids. Germline lookup yields CDR1 SGHRS and CDR2 YFSETQ. V dropped 0 bases and J dropped 9 bases, with 10 bases sitting between them. The CDR3 region has the DNA TGCGCCAGCAGCTTGGAGGGAAACGGGCAGTACTTC. Translated: CASSLEGNGQYF.

V usage is TRBV28 and J usage is TRBJ1-2; tentative D call: TRBD1 (5 bases). The CDR3 spans 15 residues. V shed 3 bases and J shed 1 base, with 12 bases lying between them. Germline V lookup: CDR1 MDHEN, CDR2 SYDVKM. Here the CDR3 reads CASSFPRGSNYGYTF. CDR3 DNA sequence: TGTGCCAGCAGTTTCCCCCGGGGCAGTAACTATGGCTACACCTTC.

The sample holds one count of this clone. This chain connects TRBV20-1 to TRBJ2-3; D call uncertain. CDR1 and CDR2 (germline): DFQATT, SNEGSKA (reference sequence). V lost 3 bases to trimming and J lost 4 bases, with 5 bases between them. There are 11 residues in the CDR3. CDR3 sequence reads: CSASQADTQYF. Written as DNA, the CDR3 is TGCAGTGCTAGTCAGGCAGATACGCAGTATTTT.

The chain recombines TRBV18 with TRBJ1-1, with TRBD1 matching 10 bases. J gave up 9 bases and V 0 bases, and 10 bases lay outside the gene matches. Germline V gene data show CDR1 as KGHSH and CDR2 as LQKENI. The CDR3 runs to 16 residues. The CDR3 nucleotides are TGTGCCAGCTCACCACCGGGACAGGGGCCGGGCGGGCAAGCTTTCTTT. Amino acid sequence: CASSPPGQGPGGQAFF.

This clone was detected once. The V gene is TRBV27, the J gene TRBJ2-5; 8 positions agree with TRBD2. The V gene's germline CDR1 is MNHEY and CDR2 SMNVEV (reference sequence). This CDR3 is 14 amino acids long. Trimming took 1 base from V and 4 from J; bases not matched to a gene: 2. CDR3 sequence (DNA): TGTGCCAGCAGTTTATTTAGCGGGGTAGAGACCCAGTACTTC. This gives the protein CASSLFSGVETQYF.

Only a few counts were recorded for this clone. The chain couples TRBV3-1 (or the pseudogene TRBV3-2) to TRBJ2-4; D is undetermined. The CDR3 is 19 residues long. The germline CDR1 and CDR2 sequences are LGHDT and YNNKEL (reference sequence). V lost 4 bases and J 1 base, leaving 23 bases between the germline ends. CDR3 amino acids: CASSPRLQIITPAKNIQYF. The CDR3 DNA sequence: TGTGCCAGCAGCCCTAGGTTGCAGATAATTACCCCTGCCAAAAACATTCAGTACTTC.

This rearrangement joins TRBV6-4 to TRBJ2-1; tentative D call: TRBD2 (6 bases). The CDR3 is made up of 14 amino acids. The ends were cut back, 5 bases at V and 1 base at J, with 9 bases in the middle. CDR1 is MRHNA and CDR2 is SNTAGT in the germline V gene. CDR3 amino acids: CASSLSGSYNEQFF. CDR3 nucleotides: TGTGCCAGCAGTTTGAGCGGGTCCTACAATGAGCAGTTCTTC.